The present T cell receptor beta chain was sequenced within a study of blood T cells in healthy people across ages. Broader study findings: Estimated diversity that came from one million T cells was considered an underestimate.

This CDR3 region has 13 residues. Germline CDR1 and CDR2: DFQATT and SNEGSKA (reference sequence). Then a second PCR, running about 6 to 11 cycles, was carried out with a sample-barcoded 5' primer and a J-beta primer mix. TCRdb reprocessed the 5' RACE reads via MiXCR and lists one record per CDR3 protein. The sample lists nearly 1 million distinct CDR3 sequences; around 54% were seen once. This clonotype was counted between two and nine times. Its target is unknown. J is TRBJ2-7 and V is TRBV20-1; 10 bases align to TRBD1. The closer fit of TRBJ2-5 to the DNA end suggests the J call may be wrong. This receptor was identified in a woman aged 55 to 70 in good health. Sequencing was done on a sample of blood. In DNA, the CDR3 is TGCAGTGCGACACGGACAGGGGGGGAGACCCAGTACTTC. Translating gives CSATRTGGETQYF.